This T cell receptor (beta chain) was sequenced during a study of shared clonotypes between healthy human individuals. Regarding this clone: Its target is not known.

Deep level was the assay's run setting. It was roughly 0.3 ug DNA, 28,000 or so T cell genomes, that went into each replicate PCR of unsorted PBMC. The method was immunoSEQ multiplex PCR; TCRdb's version includes in-frame clones alone and lacks a portion of them. The sample yields about 490,000 clones, around 80% seen once. Findings and caveats of the study: Among donors, the sharing of clonotypes was expected to be influenced by sequencing depth. Few donors restricted represented genetic and exposure-history diversity.

Germline V CDR1 and CDR2: SGHNT, YYREEE (reference sequence). Trimming stripped 0 bases from V and 5 bases from J, with 24 bases between. This CDR3 contains 19 residues. The TCR sequence derives from a woman between 35 and 50 years old in good health. Some clones in this sample may be carry-over from other donors' samples. V is TRBV5-4 and J is TRBJ2-1; possible D gene TRBD1, 5 bases. Sequencing used PBMCs. The CDR3 region has the DNA TGTGCCAGCAGCTTGGGCGGTGGGGCGGTCCCGGCCCCCGACAATGAGCAGTTCTTC. Its translation is CASSLGGGAVPAPDNEQFF.